This T cell receptor beta chain was recovered during a study of technical replicates of blood from a handful of donors. Assay: immunoSEQ multiplex PCR; the TCRdb copy retains only in-frame clones and omits some. There are some 62,000 clones in the sample; around 86% occur only once, and just over 5% lies in the top ten. Germline assignment: CDR1 LNHDA and CDR2 SQIVND (reference sequence). The CDR3 extends over 15 amino acids. V lost 4 bases to trimming and J lost 1 base; unmatched junction nucleotides: 3. Sequenced input: PBMCs. The genes are TRBV19 and TRBJ1-5, with 8 bases aligning to TRBD1. The receptor was derived from a human donor in good health. Some clones in this sample may be carry-over from other donors' samples. In nucleotides, the CDR3 is TGTGCCAGTAGTAGGCGACAGGGGAGCAATCAGCCCCAGCATTTT. This encodes CASSRRQGSNQPQHF.